This entry describes one T cell receptor beta chain. These data originate in a study of T cell changes during pregnancy in multiple sclerosis. With V trimmed by 0 bases and J by 4 bases, 11 bases remained unmatched. Looked up from germline, CDR1 is SGDLS and CDR2 is YYNGEE. This CDR3 contains 18 residues. Repertoires were generated with immunoSEQ multiplex PCR, while TCRdb's copy carries only in-frame clones and drops some. The table has tens of thousands of clones, roughly 94% seen once. The gene calls are TRBV9 and TRBJ2-3, with 10 bases lining up with TRBD2. Material: peripheral blood, obtained in the second trimester of pregnancy. The origin of this receptor is a female donor in good health, enrolled as a control in a pregnancy study. The CDR3 reads CASSVAASGRGGADTQYF. The CDR3 DNA reads TGTGCCAGCAGCGTAGCTGCTAGCGGGAGAGGTGGGGCAGATACGCAGTATTTT. Combining the CDR3 with reference TRBV9 and TRBJ2-3 gives the whole variable domain DSGVTQTPKHLITATGQRVTLRCSPRSGDLSVYWYQQSLDQGLQFLIQYYNGEERAKGNILERFSAQQFPDLHSELNLSSLELGDSALYFCASSVAASGRGGADTQYFGPGTRLTVL.